One sample yielded the 13 T cell receptor beta chains listed below, sequenced in a study of shared clonotypes between healthy human individuals. CD8 cells classed as naive were CD45RO-negative and positively selected for CCR7, excluding terminally differentiated effector memory CD45RA+ cells. Sequencing was performed with immunoSEQ multiplex PCR; in TCRdb, only in-frame clones are kept and a portion is missing. This sample carries roughly 2,000,000 clones, around 96% of them seen once, and the ten largest clones take around 1.2%. The sample taken for sequencing was naive CD8+ T cells sorted from blood. The receptors here all came from a young man in good health.

This chain uses TRBV30 with TRBJ1-4, with TRBD1 identical over 7 bases. The germline CDR1 and CDR2 sequences are GTSNPN and SVGIG (reference sequence). V shed 0 bases and J 5 bases; nucleotides not matched to a gene: 0. This CDR3 is built from 13 residues. The CDR3 bases are TGTGCCTGGAGTGTGGGACAGAATGAAAAACTGTTTTTT. Amino acids: CAWSVGQNEKLFF.

This sequence joins TRBV19 and TRBJ2-1; no reliable D call. The CDR3 is made up of 15 amino acids. The V gene's germline CDR1 is LNHDA and CDR2 SQIVND (reference sequence). V gave up 5 bases and J gave up 7 bases, with 18 bases separating them. CDR3 loop: CASSEVVGVDNEQFF. The DNA for the CDR3 is TGTGCCAGTAGTGAAGTTGTTGGTGTGGATAATGAGCAGTTCTTC.

About this clone itself: The identical CDR3 is also encoded by other nucleotide sequences in the sample. The rearrangement joins TRBV6-5 to TRBJ1-2; tentative D call: TRBD1 (5 bases). This CDR3 spans 16 amino acids. CDR1 and CDR2 (germline): MNHEY, SVGAGI. V was pared by 0 bases and J by 3 bases, with 14 bases between. CDR3: CASSYSTGEVDYGYTF. The CDR3 DNA follows: TGTGCCAGCAGTTACTCGACGGGGGAGGTAGACTATGGCTACACCTTC.

The chain uses TRBV2 and TRBJ2-1, with 9 bases lining up with TRBD1. With 8 bases clipped from V and 6 bases from J, the junction kept 11 bases outside the gene matches. From germline, CDR1 is SNHLY and CDR2 FYNNEI. The length of the CDR3 is 15 residues. CDR3 DNA: TGTGCCAGCCGTGCCGGGACAGGGTACGGCAATGAGCAGTTCTTC. This codes for CASRAGTGYGNEQFF.

Details on this clone: This same CDR3 is encoded by further DNA sequences in the sample. The chain joins TRBV6-5 to TRBJ2-7; the D gene is possibly TRBD1 (5 bases). CDR1 and CDR2 from the germline V gene are MNHEY and SVGAGI. Trimming removed 0 bases at V and 0 bases at J, with 9 bases between. The length of the CDR3 is 15 residues. CDR3 sequence reads: CASSYSQGSSYEQYF. CDR3 bases: TGTGCCAGCAGTTACTCTCAGGGTAGCTCCTACGAGCAGTACTTC.

The V gene is TRBV2, the J gene TRBJ2-1, with a weak D call TRBD2 (6 bases). V was trimmed by 1 base and J by 6 bases, leaving 19 bases between them. CDR1 and CDR2 (germline): SNHLY, FYNNEI. This CDR3 has 17 amino acids. In DNA, the CDR3 is TGTGCCAGCAGTGAAGGAGACGGGAGTGGGGCCCGCAATGAGCAGTTCTTC. It is translated as CASSEGDGSGARNEQFF.

V and J are TRBV27 and TRBJ2-7; either TRBD1 or TRBD2 may fit D (5 bases each). V lost 5 bases, J lost 0 bases, and 14 bases lay in between. Per germline, CDR1 MNHEY and CDR2 SMNVEV (reference sequence). This CDR3 contains 15 residues. For the CDR3, the DNA is TGTGCCAGCAGTCTCCGGGACGGAGCCTCCTACGAGCAGTACTTC. Its translation: CASSLRDGASYEQYF.

V usage is TRBV9 and J usage is TRBJ2-3; possibly TRBD2 for D (6 bases). Germline V gives CDR1 SGDLS, CDR2 YYNGEE. The CDR3 covers 14 residues. Trimming left V 0 bases short and J 7 bases short, with 12 bases between. DNA for the CDR3: TGTGCCAGCAGCGTAGAGGATAGCGGATATACGCAGTATTTT. It translates to CASSVEDSGYTQYF.

Turning to this clone: The same CDR3 can be traced to other DNA sequences in this sample. This sequence joins TRBV4-1 and TRBJ2-7; D is unclear. CDR1 is MGHRA and CDR2 is YSYEKL in the germline V gene. Trimming pared 1 base from V and 2 bases from J, leaving 9 bases between. CDR3 length equals 14 residues. The CDR3 DNA is TGCGCCAGCAGCCAAGTTGACGGAACCTACGAGCAGTACTTC. This codes for CASSQVDGTYEQYF.

This chain links TRBV7-9 with TRBJ2-7, with 8 bases lining up with TRBD2. Germline CDR1 and CDR2: SEHNR and FQNEAQ (reference sequence). The trim removed 4 bases at V and 6 bases at J, leaving 11 bases unmatched. The length of the CDR3 is 15 residues. CDR3 DNA sequence: TGTGCCAGCAGCTCCGGGAGGGAGCGGGACCCCGAGCAGTACTTC. Amino acid sequence: CASSSGRERDPEQYF.

The sample holds one count of this clone. The chain couples TRBV5-4 to TRBJ1-5; D not certain. V gave up 1 base and J gave up 9 bases, with 11 bases separating them. This CDR3 is 13 amino acids long. Germline V lookup: CDR1 SGHNT, CDR2 YYREEE (reference sequence). CDR3 sequence reads: CASSLSLSGPQHF. The CDR3 DNA reads as TGTGCCAGCAGCTTGAGCCTGTCGGGGCCCCAGCATTTT.

The CDR3 DNA sequence: TGTGCCAGCAGCTTAGGACAATCGACTGAGCAGTTCTTC. Protein product: CASSLGQSTEQFF. The rearrangement uses TRBV11-3 and TRBJ2-1, with D uncertain. The CDR3 has 13 amino acids. With 1 base removed from V and 9 bases from J, the gap between germline ends came to 10 bases. Germline loops: CDR1 SGHNT, CDR2 YENEEA.

The rearrangement uses TRBV25-1 and TRBJ2-5; D is undetermined. Trimming left V 1 base short and J 5 bases short, with 23 bases between. Germline V lookup: CDR1 MGHDK, CDR2 SYGVNS. The CDR3 has 18 amino acids. The CDR3 coding sequence is TGTGCCAGCAGTGAATCCCCTTTCTCAGACACCCTTGGGGAGACCCAGTACTTC. It yields the protein CASSESPFSDTLGETQYF.